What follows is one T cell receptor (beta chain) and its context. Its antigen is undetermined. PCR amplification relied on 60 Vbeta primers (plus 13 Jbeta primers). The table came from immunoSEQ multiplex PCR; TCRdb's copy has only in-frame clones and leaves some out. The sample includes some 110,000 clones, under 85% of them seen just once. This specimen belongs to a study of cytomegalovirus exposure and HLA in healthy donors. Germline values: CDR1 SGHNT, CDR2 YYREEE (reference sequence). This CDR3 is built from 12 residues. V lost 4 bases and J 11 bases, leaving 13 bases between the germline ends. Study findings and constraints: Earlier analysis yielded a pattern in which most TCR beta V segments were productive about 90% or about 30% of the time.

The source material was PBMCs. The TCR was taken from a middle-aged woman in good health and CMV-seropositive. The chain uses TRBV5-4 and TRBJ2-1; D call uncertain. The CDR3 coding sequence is TGTGCCAGCAGCATTGACTCAAGGAAGCAGTTCTTC. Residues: CASSIDSRKQFF.